This is a list of T cell receptor beta chains from one sample in a study of OX40 agonist ivuxolimab in advanced cancers. Libraries were prepared by immunoSEQ multiplex PCR; TCRdb keeps only in-frame clonotypes and omits some of them. The table lists under 70,000 clones, 85% of them singletons. The material was CD4+ or CD8+ T cells sorted from blood, obtained in a trial of the OX40 agonist ivuxolimab. The origin of the receptors is an adult with an advanced solid tumor such as melanoma, head and neck, liver or kidney cancer. Both conserved end residues are part of each CDR3. A D gene is named only where the DNA matches it firmly. Clone size is not always given. Where it is, it says once, few, many or a class for expanded clones.

TRBD1	TRBV30	TRBJ1-5	few	CAWDRVFGNQPQHF	TGTGCCTGGGACAGGGTTTTTGGCAATCAGCCCCAGCATTTT
TRBD1	TRBV5-6	TRBJ1-2	.	CASSLLGQGDYGYTF	TGTGCCAGCAGCTTACTTGGTCAGGGGGACTATGGCTACACCTTC
.	TRBV2	TRBJ2-5	.	CASSENRDQETQYF	TGTGCCAGCAGTGAGAATAGGGATCAAGAGACCCAGTACTTC
.	TRBV6-1	TRBJ1-3	.	CASGGGGTGNTIYF	TGTGCCAGCGGGGGTGGTGGGACTGGAAACACCATATATTTT
.	TRBV30	TRBJ1-4	.	CAWSGQFNEKLFF	TGTGCCTGGAGTGGACAGTTTAATGAAAAACTGTTTTTT
TRBD1	TRBV5-1	TRBJ1-2	once	CASSLRDRDYGYTF	TGCGCCAGCAGCTTGCGTGACAGGGACTATGGCTACACCTTC
.	TRBV30	TRBJ1-4	.	CAWSGDFNEKLFF	TGTGCCTGGAGTGGGGACTTCAATGAAAAACTGTTTTTT
.	TRBV7-2	TRBJ2-3	.	CASSLGGYTDTQYF	TGTGCCAGCAGCTTAGGCGGGTACACAGATACGCAGTATTTT
.	TRBV6-6	TRBJ2-7	.	CASRDSLGVYEQYF	TGTGCCAGCAGGGACTCTCTCGGGGTATACGAGCAGTACTTC
TRBD1	TRBV6-1	TRBJ2-3	once	CASRRGDRVVDTQYF	TGTGCCAGCAGGAGGGGGGACAGGGTGGTCGATACGCAGTATTTT
TRBD2	TRBV7-2	TRBJ2-1	.	CASSSGTSGSAGEQFF	TGTGCCAGCAGCTCAGGGACTAGCGGGAGTGCGGGTGAGCAGTTCTTC
TRBD1	TRBV28	TRBJ2-6	.	CASRDRALSGANVLTF	TGTGCCAGCAGGGACAGGGCCCTCTCTGGGGCCAACGTCCTGACTTTC
TRBD1	TRBV5-1	TRBJ2-7	.	CASRQNRDRAYEQYF	TGCGCCAGCAGGCAAAACCGGGACAGGGCGTATGAGCAGTACTTC
TRBD1	TRBV10-3	TRBJ1-4	.	CAISGSDRAHANEKLFF	TGTGCCATCAGCGGGTCGGACAGGGCACACGCGAATGAAAAACTGTTTTTT
.	TRBV4-3	TRBJ1-4	.	CASSRDRAVEKLFF	TGCGCCAGCAGCCGTGACAGAGCAGTTGAAAAACTGTTTTTT
.	TRBV30	TRBJ2-1	.	CAWGTYYRVNEQFF	TGTGCCTGGGGAACATACTACAGGGTCAATGAGCAGTTCTTC
.	TRBV5-1	TRBJ1-2	.	CASRLQVTSYGYTF	TGCGCCAGCAGACTACAGGTAACGAGCTATGGCTACACCTTC
.	TRBV6-6	TRBJ1-6	.	CASRRQTSYNSPLHF	TGTGCCAGCAGGAGACAGACCTCCTATAATTCACCCCTCCACTTT
.	TRBV29-1	TRBJ2-7	.	CSVEEGAVYF	TGCAGCGTTGAAGAAGGAGCGGTCTACTTC
.	TRBV28	TRBJ1-6	.	CASSFGSPLHF	TGTGCCAGCAGTTTCGGTTCACCCCTCCACTTT
.	TRBV7-9	TRBJ2-2	.	CASSPDPYGELFF	TGTGCCAGCAGCCCGGACCCTTACGGGGAGCTGTTTTTT
.	TRBV7-9	TRBJ2-5	.	CASSLMSVSASETQYF	TGTGCCAGCAGCTTAATGTCTGTGTCGGCCTCAGAGACCCAGTACTTC
.	TRBV6-5	TRBJ1-2	.	CASSYVGGSNYGYTF	TGTGCCAGCAGTTACGTGGGGGGATCTAACTATGGCTACACCTTC
.	TRBV29-1	TRBJ1-1	.	CSVEDGRGRVTEAFF	TGCAGCGTTGAAGATGGGCGGGGGCGCGTCACTGAAGCTTTCTTT
.	TRBV6-5	TRBJ2-1	.	CASSPTELSYNEQFF	TGTGCCAGCAGCCCCACCGAGTTGAGCTACAATGAGCAGTTCTTC
.	TRBV5-1	TRBJ2-7	.	CASSLRAGSPYEQYF	TGCGCCAGCAGCTTGAGGGCAGGAAGCCCCTACGAGCAGTACTTC
.	TRBV7-2	TRBJ2-7	.	CASSITSTGAYEQYF	TGTGCCAGCAGCATAACCTCGACAGGAGCCTACGAGCAGTACTTC
TRBD2	TRBV11-3	TRBJ2-3	.	CASSPGTSFADTQYF	TGTGCCAGCAGCCCCGGGACTAGCTTCGCAGATACGCAGTATTTT
TRBD1	TRBV11-2	TRBJ1-1	.	CASSQRTGGGAFF	TGTGCCAGCAGCCAAAGGACAGGGGGTGGTGCTTTCTTT
TRBD1	TRBV6-5	TRBJ2-2	.	CASSSGRGRWELFF	TGTGCCAGCAGTTCTGGCAGGGGGCGATGGGAGCTGTTTTTT
.	TRBV5-4	TRBJ2-7	.	CASSWRDRLSYEQYF	TGTGCCAGCAGCTGGAGAGACAGGCTCAGCTACGAGCAGTACTTC
.	TRBV2	TRBJ2-1	.	CASKRRGTGAGYNEQFF	TGTGCCAGCAAGAGGAGGGGAACGGGAGCTGGCTACAATGAGCAGTTCTTC
.	TRBV30	TRBJ1-3	.	CAWSPGVSVGAIYF	TGTGCCTGGAGCCCCGGTGTTTCCGTCGGTGCCATATATTTT
.	TRBV5-4	TRBJ2-7	.	CASSPVGGRGEQYF	TGTGCCAGCAGCCCCGTTGGGGGGCGGGGCGAGCAGTACTTC